Presented here are 8 T cell receptor beta chains from one specimen sequenced in a study of blood T cell repertoires in COVID-19. The repertoire was sequenced with immunoSEQ multiplex PCR; TCRdb's copy has only in-frame clones and lacks some. The table has roughly 120,000 clones, approximately 87% seen once. The specimen was peripheral blood. The receptors stem from a young man with acute or convalescent COVID-19.

The J gene is TRBJ2-3, the V gene TRBV21-1; TRBD2 is the table's D call, not checked against the DNA. TRBV21-1 is a pseudogene. This CDR3 is built from 18 residues. The CDR3 DNA reads TGTGCCAGCAGCTCCGGGACTTCGCGCACCTTAGGCACAGATACGCAGTATTTT. It yields the protein CASSSGTSRTLGTDTQYF.

The chain is built from TRBV20-1 and TRBJ2-4, with D perhaps TRBD2 (5 bases). V shed 3 bases and J shed 4 bases, with 10 bases lying between them. The CDR3 length is 13 residues. In germline, CDR1 is DFQATT, CDR2 SNEGSKA (reference sequence). The CDR3 here is CSASLEGKNIQYF. In DNA form, the CDR3 reads TGCAGTGCTAGTCTCGAGGGAAAAAACATTCAGTACTTC.

This sequence joins TRBV5-1 and TRBJ2-2; TRBD1 might be the D (6 bases). V lost 4 bases and J 4 bases, leaving 11 bases between the germline ends. Germline V gene lookup returns CDR1 SGHRS and CDR2 YFSETQ. The CDR3 totals 14 residues. Written as DNA, the CDR3 is TGCGCCAGCAGCCAGGGACAAGTCACCGGGGAGCTGTTTTTT. Translation gives CASSQGQVTGELFF.

V is TRBV5-6 and J is TRBJ2-5; 9 bases agree with TRBD2. The germline V gene encodes CDR1 SGHDT and CDR2 YYEEEE. Trimming took 4 bases from V and 5 from J; bases not matched to a gene: 12. This CDR3 spans 16 amino acids. Here the CDR3 reads CASSHARIAGAETQYF. The DNA of the CDR3 is TGTGCCAGCAGCCATGCCCGGATAGCGGGGGCGGAGACCCAGTACTTC.

The chain carries TRBV9 and TRBJ2-2; the match to TRBD2 covers 14 bases. The CDR3 runs 18 residues. The ends lost 3 bases at V and 4 bases at J; junction bases unmatched: 8. CDR1 is SGDLS, CDR2 YYNGEE, per germline. The DNA of the CDR3 is TGTGCCAGCAGCGAGGCGGGGACTAGCGGGAGTGTCACCGGGGAGCTGTTTTTT. Translating gives CASSEAGTSGSVTGELFF.

In its sample, this clone was seen a few times. The chain employs TRBV6-5 and TRBJ2-1; maybe TRBD2 (7 bases). The CDR3 runs 14 residues. V lost 4 bases, J lost 6 bases, and 13 bases lay in between. In germline, CDR1 is MNHEY, CDR2 SVGAGI. The CDR3 nucleotides read TGTGCCAGCAGTTCTCGGGCGGGGGCCAATGAGCAGTTCTTC. Translation: CASSSRAGANEQFF.

This chain connects TRBV29-1 to TRBJ1-4; D perhaps matches TRBD1 (5 bases). Per the germline V gene, CDR1 is SQVTM and CDR2 is ANQGSEA. Trimming pared 4 bases from V and 5 bases from J, leaving 11 bases between. CDR3 length equals 13 residues. CDR3 region: CSVASRANEKLFF. Written as DNA, the CDR3 is TGCAGCGTTGCCTCCAGGGCGAATGAAAAACTGTTTTTT.

The chain joins TRBV10-2 to TRBJ2-7, with 7 nucleotides matching TRBD2. Unmatched junction bases numbered 8, after V lost 6 bases and J lost 3 bases. Germline CDR1 is WSHSY and CDR2 is SAAADI. The CDR3 runs to 14 residues. CDR3 nucleotide sequence: TGCGCCAGCAGCCTGGGTGGGAGGGGCTACGAGCAGTACGTC. Residues: CASSLGGRGYEQYV.